A selection of T cell receptor beta chains follows, all from one sample in a study of cytomegalovirus exposure and HLA in healthy donors. The repertoire was sequenced with immunoSEQ multiplex PCR; TCRdb's copy has only in-frame clones and lacks some. The sample includes 65,000 to 95,000 clones, roughly four fifths of them seen just once. Sequenced material: PBMCs. The receptors were sampled from a human donor in good health. The CDR3 runs from the conserved cysteine through the conserved F or W. A D gene is named only where the DNA matches it firmly. The size field is filled for only some rows; it gives once, few, many or a size class.

V	J	D	size	CDR3	DNA
TRBV2	TRBJ2-2	-	-	CASSDRENTGELFF	TGTGCCAGCAGTGACCGGGAGAACACCGGGGAGCTGTTTTTT
TRBV5-6	TRBJ2-3	TRBD1	-	CASSFVGTGGKNTQYF	TGTGCCAGCAGCTTTGTCGGGACAGGGGGCAAAAATACGCAGTATTTT
TRBV6-5	TRBJ1-1	TRBD1	few	CASTVGQGVTEAFF	TGTGCCAGCACCGTGGGACAGGGGGTAACTGAAGCTTTCTTT
TRBV4-2	TRBJ2-1	-	-	CASSQAEGRGSSYNEQFF	TGTGCCAGCAGCCAAGCAGAAGGGCGGGGCAGCTCCTACAATGAGCAGTTCTTC
TRBV2	TRBJ1-1	-	few	CASSEESRTEAFF	TGTGCCAGCAGTGAGGAATCGCGGACTGAAGCTTTCTTT
TRBV30	TRBJ2-5	-	-	CAWSRTAQETQYF	TGTGCCTGGAGCCGGACAGCCCAAGAGACCCAGTACTTC
TRBV7-2	TRBJ2-7	TRBD2	-	CASSANPTSGQREQYF	TGTGCCAGCAGCGCCAACCCGACTAGCGGGCAGCGCGAGCAGTACTTC
TRBV7-9	TRBJ2-7	-	-	CASSLWATYEQYF	TGTGCCAGCAGCTTATGGGCCACCTACGAGCAGTACTTC
TRBV4-1	TRBJ1-4	-	-	CASSQDWGVLFF	TGCGCCAGCAGCCAAGATTGGGGAGTACTGTTTTTT
TRBV7-2	TRBJ1-1	TRBD1	-	CASSLTRQGQEAFF	TGTGCCAGCAGCTTAACGAGACAGGGGCAAGAAGCTTTCTTT
TRBV6-6	TRBJ1-2	TRBD1	-	CASSPGTGATYGYTF	TGTGCCAGCAGTCCCGGGACAGGGGCGACCTATGGCTACACCTTC
TRBV19	TRBJ1-1	-	-	CASSSSRPMNTEAFF	TGTGCCAGTAGTAGCTCGCGCCCGATGAACACTGAAGCTTTCTTT
TRBV12-5	TRBJ2-1	TRBD2	-	CASGLPFLAGTYNEQFF	TGTGCTAGTGGTTTGCCCTTTCTAGCGGGGACATACAATGAGCAGTTCTTC
TRBV19	TRBJ2-7	-	-	CASSMAEAYEQYF	TGTGCCAGTAGTATGGCGGAGGCCTACGAGCAGTACTTC
TRBV4-2	TRBJ2-1	TRBD2	-	CASSQTGLAGPNEQFF	TGTGCCAGCAGCCAGACTGGACTAGCGGGTCCCAATGAGCAGTTCTTC
TRBV6-1	TRBJ2-4	-	once	CASSKSELAKNIQYF	TGTGCCAGCAGTAAATCGGAGCTAGCCAAAAACATTCAGTACTTC
TRBV27	TRBJ2-5	TRBD1	-	CASINREGAEETQYF	TGTGCCAGCATCAACCGCGAGGGGGCGGAGGAGACCCAGTACTTC
TRBV7-9	TRBJ2-7	-	few	CASSLVGGRDSPYEQYF	TGTGCCAGCAGCTTAGTAGGTGGCAGGGATTCCCCCTACGAGCAGTACTTC
TRBV19	TRBJ1-2	-	-	CASSMPPGGYTF	TGTGCCAGTAGTATGCCTCCGGGTGGCTACACCTTC
TRBV12-5	TRBJ2-1	TRBD2	-	CASGLGILAGIYNEQFF	TGTGCTAGTGGTTTGGGGATACTAGCGGGCATCTACAATGAGCAGTTCTTC
TRBV5-1	TRBJ1-5	TRBD1	-	CASSLSGTGSSQPQHF	TGCGCCAGCAGCTTGAGCGGGACAGGGAGTAGTCAGCCCCAGCATTTT
TRBV5-6	TRBJ2-6	-	once	CASSLQSSRSGANVLTF	TGTGCCAGCAGCTTACAATCATCACGCTCTGGGGCCAACGTCCTGACTTTC
TRBV7-9	TRBJ2-7	-	-	CASSRSGQPEQYF	TGTGCCAGCAGCCGGAGCGGGCAGCCCGAGCAGTACTTC
TRBV13	TRBJ2-3	TRBD1	-	CASSDGTELTDTQYF	TGTGCCAGCAGCGACGGGACAGAACTCACAGATACGCAGTATTTT
TRBV30	TRBJ2-7	TRBD1	-	CAWRTGCEQYF	TGTGCCTGGAGGACAGGGTGCGAGCAGTACTTC
TRBV5-4	TRBJ1-2	TRBD1	-	CASLHNRGDHGYTF	TGTGCCAGCCTACACAACAGGGGCGACCATGGCTACACCTTC
TRBV5-1	TRBJ2-2	TRBD2	once	CASSTTSGAANTGELFF	TGCGCCAGCAGCACTACTAGCGGGGCGGCGAACACCGGGGAGCTGTTTTTT
TRBV19	TRBJ1-5	-	-	CASSIGDKSNQPQHF	TGTGCCAGTAGTATAGGGGACAAAAGCAATCAGCCCCAGCATTTT